This paragraph covers one T cell receptor beta chain sequence. Its specificity is unknown. The data derive from a study of T cells after yellow fever vaccination. Study-wide results and limits: It was the secondary response that reached its peak faster, day 5 versus 15, but it was weaker. Contamination of FACS-sorted repertoires by abundant clonotypes from the bulk population could occur. Most clones from primary vaccination resurfaced after the booster (around 95% CD4, over 75% CD8).

TCRdb reprocessed the 5' RACE reads with MiXCR, giving one entry per CDR3 protein. The sample carries approximately 260,000 distinct CDR3 sequences, 13% recorded once. From germline, CDR1 is SGHRS and CDR2 YFSETQ. The V gene lost 7 bases and the J gene lost 2 bases, with 12 bases spanning the gap. CDR3 size: 13 residues. The source was CD4+ T cells sorted from PBMCs, collected 45 days after the yellow fever booster vaccination. The chain combines TRBV5-1 with TRBJ2-5, with no clear D. This TCR derives from a man aged 30-40 years who received the YFV17D yellow fever vaccine. The CDR3 protein is CASHSPPQETQYF. CDR3 nucleotides: TGCGCCAGCCACTCACCCCCACAAGAGACCCAGTACTTC.